These 5 T cell receptor beta chains originate from one sample sequenced in a study of T cell repertoires in ileal Crohn's disease. The method was immunoSEQ multiplex PCR; TCRdb's version includes in-frame clones alone and lacks a portion of them. The table shows more than 11,000 clones, with approximately 70% occurring only once. What was sequenced was ileal tissue. Receptors originate from an adult with Crohn's disease.

V is TRBV7-3 and J is TRBJ2-3; 9 nucleotides agree with TRBD1. CDR3 length: 15 residues. Germline V gene data show CDR1 as SGHTA and CDR2 as FQGTGA. The V segment lost 2 bases and the J segment 1 base; nucleotides outside the gene matches: 1. CDR3 amino acids: CASSLWTGGTDTQYF. As DNA, the CDR3 is TGTGCCAGCAGCTTATGGACAGGGGGCACAGATACGCAGTATTTT. The entire variable domain, with the rest obtained from reference TRBV7-3 and TRBJ2-3, is as follows: GAGVSQTPSNKVTEKGKYVELRCDPISGHTALYWYRQSLGQGPEFLIYFQGTGAADDSGLPNDRFFAVRPEGSVSTLKIQRTERGDSAVYLCASSLWTGGTDTQYFGPGTRLTVL.

The J gene is TRBJ1-1, the V gene TRBV11-1; possible D gene TRBD1, 6 bases. The CDR3 extends over 14 amino acids. The germline CDR1 and CDR2 sequences are SGHAT and FQDESV (reference sequence). The V gene lost 0 bases and the J gene lost 3 bases, with 8 bases spanning the gap. This CDR3 is CASSLAPGDTEAFF. The CDR3 DNA sequence: TGTGCCAGCAGCTTAGCGCCAGGGGACACTGAAGCTTTCTTT.

This chain links TRBV7-8 with TRBJ1-4, with 9 positions matching TRBD1. CDR3 length: 16 amino acids. Losses at the gene ends were 1 base for V and 7 bases for J; bases not matched to a gene: 7. CDR1 SGHVS and CDR2 FQNEAQ come from the germline V gene. CDR3 residues: CASSLVGGTGSEKLFF. Here the CDR3 DNA reads TGTGCCAGCAGCTTAGTAGGGGGGACAGGGAGTGAAAAACTGTTTTTT.

The chain uses TRBV27 and TRBJ1-2; D may be TRBD1 (5 bases). CDR3 length equals 15 residues. The ends were cut back, 3 bases at V and 5 bases at J, with 16 bases in the middle. From germline, CDR1 is MNHEY and CDR2 SMNVEV (reference sequence). The CDR3 reads CASSFQGTGFYGYTF. The CDR3 nucleotides are TGTGCCAGCAGTTTCCAGGGCACGGGATTTTATGGCTACACCTTC.

V and J are TRBV14 and TRBJ2-7; D unclear. Germline CDR1 is SGHDN and CDR2 is FVKESK. The germline V and J ends were trimmed by 6 bases and 2 bases, with 8 bases remaining between them. CDR3 length: 12 amino acids. The CDR3 coding sequence is TGTGCCAGCAGTTGGCAGACCTACGAGCAGTACTTC. Amino acids: CASSWQTYEQYF.